This T cell receptor beta chain was captured by sequencing in a study of regulatory T cells in long-lasting Graves disease (dated by TCRdb to 2020 to 2023). Background on the whole study: Newly diagnosed Graves' disease patients had taken antithyroid drugs for less than 3 months. A total of some 33 samples were covered by TCR sequencing, comprising 13 persistent and roughly 20 newly diagnosed Graves' disease patients. The study was registered as a clinical trial and conducted in China. Patients with persistent Graves' disease were compared with patients with newly diagnosed Graves' disease using TCR sequencing and RNA sequencing of peripheral blood. Study-level results and caveats: Persistent Graves' disease patients showed lower TCR Shannon entropy and fewer highly expanded clones than newly diagnosed patients, suggesting clonal expansion. A larger number of public clonotypes was shared among persistent patients (approximately 2,600) than among newly diagnosed patients (approximately 1,000). Because the primary lesion, thyroid tissue, could not be accessed, the study looked at peripheral blood alone. Only the TCR beta chain was sequenced and analyzed. The authors acknowledged the small sample size as a limitation that may reduce accuracy.

This specimen's time point label, interpreted: newly diagnosed GD, antithyroid drugs for less than 3 months. For both TCR sequencing and RNA sequencing, RNA was extracted from PBMCs using TRIzol. The diagnosis of Graves' disease followed American Thyroid Association guidelines. The patients came from an endocrinology department in Xi'an, China. From each patient, about 9 milliliters of peripheral blood was collected into an EDTA anticoagulant tube. Ficoll Paque Plus density gradient separation was used to isolate PBMCs, and no additional T cell sorting was done. An Agilent 2100 Bioanalyzer and agarose gel were used to assess RNA quality, and a NanoDrop 2000 was used to measure RNA concentration. The protocol used for the library was multiplex PCR. Instrument on record: Illumina HiSeq 4000. TCR beta libraries were built with iRepertoire HTBI primers and Arm-PCR amplification of CDR3 regions. Before sequencing, the PCR products underwent gel purification. The authors' pipeline ran thus. A total of 60 to 80 TRBV and under 15 TRBJ segments were identified across samples and were used for gene usage analysis of CDR3 amino acid clonotypes. COPE and FqMerger were used to merge filtered high-quality paired reads into contigs. BLAST was used to align contigs to the IMGT TRBV, TRBD and TRBJ reference genes, and CDR3 was defined following IMGT. Clonotypes above 0.1% frequency were classified as highly expanded clones. Shannon entropy was used to measure repertoire diversity, and the Gini coefficient was used to measure V-J evenness. Clonotypes shared by more than one individual were considered public. TCRdb reanalyzed the raw reads on its own, using fastp at Q25 for trimming and MiXCR for clone calling, and kept in-frame beta chains. Each entry merges the rows of one CDR3 protein and shows their most common DNA and genes. TCRdb, not the original authors, processed these V and J calls. Counted in this sample were roughly 400,000 distinct CDR3 sequences; about 16% of them appeared once. About 25% of the sample goes to the ten largest clones.

In its sample, this clonotype was seen many times. No antigen is known for it. The record has no base qualities; no much larger clone is one base away. The sample also formed part of further work on T cells in Graves' hyperthyroidism and ophthalmopathy. The second study's paper adds: Stable Graves' hyperthyroidism was defined as the absence of progression to ophthalmopathy over 18 months of follow-up. Hyperthyroidism patients were aged 18 to 65 years and newly diagnosed, with disease duration of less than 2 months. Patients with uncontrolled infections, other autoimmune diseases, pregnancy or lactation were excluded. Diagnoses were based on clinical symptoms, serum thyroxine and TRAb, thyroid ultrasound and orbital computed tomography. The first round of RT-PCR for the TCR CDR3 was performed with the HTBI primer set and the Qiagen OneStep RT-PCR kit. Most expanded thyroid clonotypes (frequency above 0.001) were also found in blood, which suggests that blood repertoires may mirror thyroid immune responses. Ophthalmopathy was separated from stable hyperthyroidism by a 13 V-J signature model, with around 90% sensitivity and roughly 81% specificity obtained in cross-validation and 80%/75% obtained in testing. During validation, the model predicted progression to ophthalmopathy a median of roughly six months ahead of onset, with around 65% sensitivity and 72.22% specificity. To identify TCR V-J signatures that set the groups apart, the researchers used a discovery cohort of approximately 98 patients, made up of under 45 with Graves' ophthalmopathy and approximately 57 with stable Graves' hyperthyroidism. Prospective prediction of ophthalmopathy was tested in an independent validation cohort of fewer than 20 hyperthyroidism patients and around 16 patients who later progressed to ophthalmopathy. The roughly 99 discovery patients were divided at random into training and test sets in a 7:3 ratio. Thyroid tissue and blood T-cell repertoires from six Graves' hyperthyroidism patients were also compared in the study. After blood sampling, hyperthyroidism patients were treated with methimazole at a starting dose of 30 mg daily, and ophthalmopathy patients were treated with high-dose intravenous methylprednisolone. Libraries were constructed in a second round of multiplex PCR, after which size selection and purification were performed. The libraries were sequenced on an Illumina HiSeq2000 using paired-end 100 bp reads. SOAPnuke was used to process the raw data, with reads discarded if the reads contained adapters or uncalled bases, had a mean Phred below 15, or lacked an exact constant-primer or identifier match. COPE v1.2.5 was used to merge high-quality paired reads, and clonotypes were defined as unique nucleotide sequences. MiTCR v1.1 was used to align clonotypes to the IMGT TRBV, TRBD and TRBJ reference segments. The analysis included only V-J combinations with a frequency above 0.0001, which together covered about 99% of the repertoires. A TCS score was defined as the ratio of F50 (clonal expansion) to E x V (chaos), with BLOSUM62-based TCRdist applied between CDR3 peptides within each V-J. Welch's t-statistics and random forest reduced fewer than 550 V-J features to fewer than 15, which were used in a naive Bayes classifier (R e1071). Sample size was not statistically predetermined, and investigators were not blinded to group allocation. TCR Vbeta CDR3 sequencing of roughly 140 peripheral blood samples (under 45 ophthalmopathy, under 80 hyperthyroidism and approximately 17 progressor patients) is reported in the paper.

This clonotype was sampled from a woman aged 18-29 years with Graves disease. Donor details come from another sample of the same person, matched by shared clones. The sequencing here drew on peripheral blood mononuclear cells (PBMCs), taken at new diagnosis, from a patient treated with antithyroid drugs.

In nucleotide form, the sequence is TGTGCCAGCAGCCAACCGGGACTAGCGGGAGGGCCCGCCGATGAGCAGTTCTTC. The translation is CASSQPGLAGGPADEQFF. The chain is encoded by TRBV14 joined to TRBJ2-1; TRBD2 fits 16 bases in the junction. The CDR3 contains 18 residues, cysteine and phenylalanine counted. The CDR3 DNA has 54 bases and is translated from base 1. From a lookup of the germline V gene, CDR1 and CDR2 are SGHDN and FVKESK. V ends up 2 bases short and J 8 bases short, with an unmatched junction base count of 9.